This T cell receptor beta chain was obtained from a study of naive and memory T cell subsets. V was clipped by 2 bases and J by 2 bases; unmatched bases: 13. This CDR3 region has 20 residues. CDR1 MNHNY and CDR2 SVGAGI come from the germline V gene (reference sequence). An equimolar mix of two oligonucleotides served as the beta constant-region primer for TRBC1 and TRBC2. Nested alpha and beta constant-region primers with the SP2 primer drove four PCR rounds on ligated cDNA. A 12-nucleotide UMI and the SP2 primer were added to the cDNA 3' end by oligonucleotide ligation. TCRdb used MiXCR to reprocess the UMI-ligation and nested PCR reads, holding one entry per CDR3 protein. The data contain 95,000 to 150,000 distinct CDR3 sequences, roughly 36% of them singletons.

The chain employs TRBV6-6 and TRBJ2-5, with 14 bases that match TRBD2. Sequencing used central memory CD4+ T cells from blood. The receptor comes from a human donor in good health. CDR3 protein: CASSYLPGTSGRQLQETQYF. As DNA, the CDR3 is TGTGCCAGCAGTTACCTGCCCGGGACTAGCGGGAGACAGCTGCAAGAGACCCAGTACTTC.